One sample yielded the 30 T cell receptor beta chains listed below, sequenced in a study of beta chain features in type 1 diabetes. Study conclusions and caveats: A moderate, significant TCRB CDR3 shortening appeared in type 1 diabetes across four CD4+ subsets.

Expressed TCRB transcripts were sequenced because the entire RNA isolate underwent reverse transcription. Libraries were prepared by immunoSEQ multiplex PCR; TCRdb keeps only in-frame clonotypes and omits some of them. The sample has about 650,000 clones; over 10% are singletons. These receptors lack a known antigen. The specimen sequenced was naive CD4+ T cells from blood. The receptors were sampled from a man aged 25-40 years with type 1 diabetes.

The chain couples TRBV10-3 to TRBJ2-6, with D perhaps matching TRBD2 (5 bases). Germline V CDR1 and CDR2: ENHRY, SYGVKD. Trimming stripped 10 bases from V and 0 bases from J, with 22 bases between. This CDR3 spans 18 amino acids. CDR3: CASIKEAAPFSGANVLTF. The CDR3 DNA reads as TGTGCCAGCATCAAGGAGGCAGCACCATTCTCTGGGGCCAACGTCCTGACTTTC.

The count of this clone is one. This sequence joins TRBV9 and TRBJ2-5; TRBD1 matches at 7 bases. V shed 3 bases and J 4 bases; nucleotides not matched to a gene: 9. Germline V gene lookup returns CDR1 SGDLS and CDR2 YYNGEE. CDR3 length: 15 amino acids. The CDR3, as DNA: TGTGCCAGCAGCGCCAGGGGGTCAACGGGAGAGACCCAGTACTTC. It yields the protein CASSARGSTGETQYF.

This clone showed up just a few times. This rearrangement joins TRBV11-2 to TRBJ2-1; D is unclear. The V gene lost 1 base and the J gene lost 2 bases, with 9 bases spanning the gap. This CDR3 has 15 residues. Germline CDR1 SGHAT, CDR2 FQNNGV. The CDR3 loop is CASSLAPGPYNEQFF. The CDR3 DNA sequence: TGTGCCAGCAGCTTAGCCCCAGGTCCCTACAATGAGCAGTTCTTC.

The chain employs TRBV5-1 and TRBJ1-1, with TRBD1 matching 7 bases. The CDR3 covers 15 residues. Germline CDR1 is SGHRS and CDR2 is YFSETQ. Germline trimming cut 2 bases from V and 5 bases from J; bases unmatched to any gene: 9. The CDR3: CASSLADRVGTEAFF. The CDR3 region has the DNA TGCGCCAGCAGCTTAGCCGACAGGGTTGGGACTGAAGCTTTCTTT.

The chain employs TRBV4-3 and TRBJ2-3; TRBD1 matches 8 bases. This CDR3 spans 18 amino acids. The V gene end was trimmed by 0 bases and the J gene end by 2 bases; junction bases not matched to a gene: 10. CDR1 and CDR2 (germline): LGHNA, YSLEER. The CDR3 loop is CASSQDFPRGHVTDTQYF. CDR3 DNA sequence: TGCGCCAGCAGCCAAGATTTCCCCAGGGGGCATGTCACAGATACGCAGTATTTT.

This clone was counted between two and nine times. V is TRBV25-1 and J is TRBJ2-2, with 8 bases lining up with TRBD1. The V and J ends lost 2 bases and 5 bases, in that order; junction bases with no gene match: 10. The CDR3 is 17 residues long. Per germline, CDR1 MGHDK and CDR2 SYGVNS. The CDR3 DNA reads TGTGCCAGCAGTGAAATCGGCCGGACAGGGAGAACCGGGGAGCTGTTTTTT. It encodes CASSEIGRTGRTGELFF. The full variable domain, with the rest looked up from reference TRBV25-1 and TRBJ2-2, is EADIYQTPRYLVIGTGKKITLECSQTMGHDKMYWYQQDPGMELHLIHYSYGVNSTEKGDLSSESTVSRIRTEHFPLTLESARPSHTSQYLCASSEIGRTGRTGELFFGEGSRLTVL.

The chain uses TRBV11-2 and TRBJ2-1, with a weak D call TRBD1 (6 bases). Germline loops: CDR1 SGHAT, CDR2 FQNNGV. V lost 6 bases to trimming and J lost 6 bases, with 21 bases between them. The CDR3 extends over 16 amino acids. The CDR3 nucleotides are TGTGCCAGCAGTTATCAACAGGGAATTAGGTTCAATGAGCAGTTCTTC. Translation: CASSYQQGIRFNEQFF.

The rearrangement uses TRBV27 and TRBJ2-7, with TRBD1 identical over 9 bases. Germline lookup yields CDR1 MNHEY and CDR2 SMNVEV (reference sequence). The V segment lost 5 bases and the J segment 6 bases; nucleotides outside the gene matches: 8. CDR3 length equals 14 residues. The CDR3 DNA is TGTGCCAGCAGTCCTAGGACAGGGGAGATCGAGCAGTACTTC. It codes for CASSPRTGEIEQYF.

With regard to this clone: One junction end does not reproduce the germline sequence, and a read error may be involved. The V call is TRBV6-5, the J call TRBJ2-1; D may be TRBD1 (5 bases). The germline V gene encodes CDR1 MNHEY and CDR2 SVGAGI. The CDR3 extends over 12 amino acids. The CDR3, as DNA: TGTGCCAGCAGTCCGTCCCCCGGACAAGGGCTCTTC. Translation: CASSPSPGQGLF.

This clone was detected a few times. V usage is TRBV5-1 and J usage is TRBJ1-6, with D uncertain. The germline V and J ends were trimmed by 1 base and 0 bases, with 11 bases remaining between them. There are 17 residues in the CDR3. Germline V CDR1 and CDR2: SGHRS, YFSETQ. The CDR3 DNA reads as TGCGCCAGCAGCTTGCTGGGCGGGAGCTCCTATAATTCACCCCTCCACTTT. Its translation is CASSLLGGSSYNSPLHF.

This clone was detected a few times. V usage is TRBV7-2 and J usage is TRBJ1-1; D is unresolved. The CDR3 has 12 residues. V was cut by 2 bases and J by 6 bases, with 7 bases left in between. The germline V gene has CDR1 SGHTA and CDR2 FQGNSA. The CDR3 nucleotides are TGTGCCAGCAGCTTAAGGAGGGCTGAAGCTTTCTTT. This translates into CASSLRRAEAFF.

This clone showed up just a few times. The J gene is TRBJ1-5, the V gene TRBV30, with 8 nucleotides matching TRBD1. The J segment lost 8 bases and the V segment lost 2 bases, leaving 11 bases of the junction unmatched. The CDR3 spans 15 residues. Germline CDR1 is GTSNPN and CDR2 is SVGIG (reference sequence). CDR3 sequence (DNA): TGTGCCTGGAGTCGGACAGGGAAAAGTCAAGAGCCCCAGCATTTT. As protein: CAWSRTGKSQEPQHF.

This clone was detected only a few times. The rearrangement joins TRBV6-5 to TRBJ2-5; D is possibly TRBD1 or TRBD2 (6 bases each). This CDR3 has 14 amino acids. CDR1 MNHEY and CDR2 SVGAGI come from the germline V gene. The V end lost 6 bases, the J end lost 5 bases, and 16 bases lay between the germline ends. DNA of the CDR3: TGTGCCAGCAGCCGACTAGGGGGAGGTGAGACCCAGTACTTC. Translating gives CASSRLGGGETQYF.

This clone was counted a few times. It is unclear where the CDR3 begins or ends on the DNA, so no DNA is shown, and the CDR3 is as TCRdb lists it. This chain links TRBV19 with TRBJ1-2. Germline V gene data show CDR1 as LNHDA and CDR2 as SQIVND (reference sequence). A total of 14 residues make up the CDR3, ends included. CDR3 sequence: CASSILASGYGYTF.

V and J are TRBV5-4 and TRBJ2-1, with a possible D match to TRBD2 (5 bases). Germline V CDR1 and CDR2: SGHNT, YYREEE (reference sequence). V was clipped by 7 bases and J by 0 bases, with 8 bases between them. The CDR3 has 13 residues. CDR3: CASRGNSYNEQFF. The CDR3 bases are TGTGCCAGCCGAGGGAACTCCTACAATGAGCAGTTCTTC.

This clone was counted a few times. V gene TRBV4-3 combines with J gene TRBJ2-6; D ambiguous. This CDR3 spans 16 amino acids. The V gene's germline CDR1 is LGHNA and CDR2 YSLEER. Trimming pared 0 bases from V and 0 bases from J, leaving 6 bases between. The DNA of the CDR3 is TGCGCCAGCAGCCAAGATAATGGCTCTGGGGCCAACGTCCTGACTTTC. Translating it yields CASSQDNGSGANVLTF.

This clone was found a few times. This sequence joins TRBV9 and TRBJ1-5; D may be TRBD1 (6 bases). The germline V gene has CDR1 SGDLS and CDR2 YYNGEE. This CDR3 region has 14 residues. V was shortened by 4 bases and J by 4 bases, with 12 bases between the two germline ends. CDR3 sequence: CASSPRGGNQPQHF. CDR3 bases: TGTGCCAGCAGCCCAAGAGGGGGAAATCAGCCCCAGCATTTT.

This clone appeared a few times. The V and J genes are TRBV19 and TRBJ1-4, with D perhaps matching TRBD1 (6 bases). Trimming shortened V by 8 bases and J by 7 bases, and 14 bases separated the two germline ends. The CDR3 runs 13 residues. Germline-derived CDR1 and CDR2 are LNHDA and SQIVND (reference sequence). The CDR3 DNA is TGTGCCAGTGACGACAGGTCCGGTGAAAAACTGTTTTTT. This encodes CASDDRSGEKLFF.

This clone was seen only a few times. The chain is built from TRBV6-6 and TRBJ1-3, with 10 bases fitting TRBD1. Trimming cost V 6 bases and J 2 bases; bases outside gene matches: 7. The CDR3 has 16 residues. The germline CDR1 and CDR2 sequences are MNHNY and SVGAGI (reference sequence). This CDR3 is CASSRRTGGTGNTIYF. The CDR3 DNA is TGTGCCAGCAGCCGCAGGACAGGGGGGACTGGAAACACCATATATTTT.

This clone was seen only a few times. The V call is TRBV27, the J call TRBJ1-5; TRBD1 is a possible D gene (5 bases). The CDR3 runs to 14 residues. V was trimmed by 3 bases and J by 2 bases, leaving 8 bases between them. The V gene's germline CDR1 is MNHEY and CDR2 SMNVEV (reference sequence). CDR3 residues: CASSLLGGNQPQHF. In DNA form, the CDR3 reads TGTGCCAGCAGTTTGTTGGGGGGCAATCAGCCCCAGCATTTT.

This clone has a handful of counts. The rearrangement links TRBV30 to TRBJ2-7; 7 nucleotides match TRBD1. This CDR3 is 13 amino acids long. Germline V gives CDR1 GTSNPN, CDR2 SVGIG (reference sequence). The ends lost 4 bases at V and 1 base at J; junction bases unmatched: 4. This chain's CDR3 is CAWMTGTSYEQYF. CDR3 nucleotide sequence: TGTGCCTGGATGACAGGGACATCCTACGAGCAGTACTTC.

In its sample, this clone was seen a few times. J is TRBJ2-7 and V is TRBV7-6; 11 positions match TRBD1. The CDR3 covers 15 residues. CDR1 SGHVS and CDR2 FNYEAQ come from the germline V gene. V was pared by 5 bases and J by 6 bases, with 9 bases of the junction left unmatched. DNA of the CDR3: TGTGCCAGCAGCAACCCGAGGACAGGGGGCGGCGAGCAGTACTTC. Protein sequence: CASSNPRTGGGEQYF.

V gene TRBV5-4 combines with J gene TRBJ2-3; a weak D match, TRBD2 (6 bases). The V gene lost 2 bases and the J gene lost 1 base, with 11 bases spanning the gap. The CDR3 sequence is 15 residues long. Germline lookup yields CDR1 SGHNT and CDR2 YYREEE (reference sequence). The CDR3 bases are TGTGCCAGCAGCTTCCGGGACTTGGGCACAGATACGCAGTATTTT. As protein: CASSFRDLGTDTQYF.

The rearrangement links TRBV19 to TRBJ1-5; D remains ambiguous. Trimming pared 6 bases from V and 1 base from J, leaving 19 bases between. This CDR3 comprises 17 residues. The germline V gene encodes CDR1 LNHDA and CDR2 SQIVND (reference sequence). The CDR3 here is CASRMGSEWGSNQPQHF. The CDR3 region has the DNA TGTGCCAGTAGGATGGGGAGTGAGTGGGGAAGCAATCAGCCCCAGCATTTT.

In its sample, this clone was seen a few times. The chain links TRBV4-3 to TRBJ1-6, with D unclear. V was cut by 0 bases and J by 9 bases, with 6 bases left in between. The CDR3 contains 13 residues. The germline V gene encodes CDR1 LGHNA and CDR2 YSLEER. This CDR3 is CASSQDKVSPLHF. DNA for the CDR3: TGCGCCAGCAGCCAAGACAAGGTTTCACCCCTCCACTTT.

The V call is TRBV13, the J call TRBJ2-5; TRBD2 matches 8 bases. Germline CDR1 is PRHDT and CDR2 is FYEKMQ (reference sequence). Unmatched junction bases numbered 10, after V lost 3 bases and J lost 4 bases. The CDR3 length is 16 residues. In DNA, the CDR3 is TGTGCCAGCAGCTTGGTAGGGCTAGCGGGCGGAGAGACCCAGTACTTC. It encodes CASSLVGLAGGETQYF.

This chain uses TRBV4-1 with TRBJ1-1; TRBD1 might be the D (6 bases). CDR3 size: 17 residues. Looked up from germline, CDR1 is MGHRA and CDR2 is YSYEKL. The germline V and J ends were trimmed by 1 base and 0 bases, with 15 bases remaining between them. For the CDR3, the DNA is TGCGCCAGCAGCCAAGCCCCCCAGGGGCCGATGAACACTGAAGCTTTCTTT. Its translation: CASSQAPQGPMNTEAFF.

This clone was seen only a few times. The rearrangement joins TRBV5-4 to TRBJ1-4; TRBD1 might be the D (6 bases). This CDR3 is 15 amino acids long. The germline CDR1 and CDR2 sequences are SGHNT and YYREEE (reference sequence). Trimming took off 4 bases at V and 8 bases at J, with 18 bases between the two ends. The CDR3 DNA is TGTGCCAGCAGCCCTCGCGGGACAAGGAACGAAAAACTGTTTTTT. Encoded protein: CASSPRGTRNEKLFF.

Only a few counts were recorded for this clone. This chain connects TRBV5-4 to TRBJ1-2; 9 nucleotides align to TRBD1. The CDR3 extends over 14 amino acids. Germline-derived CDR1 and CDR2 are SGHNT and YYREEE (reference sequence). Trimming at V came to 3 bases and at J to 3 bases, leaving 3 bases not matched to a gene. The CDR3 is CASSSTGGDYGYTF. The CDR3 bases are TGTGCCAGCAGCTCCACAGGGGGCGACTATGGCTACACCTTC.

This clone was found a few times. The V call is TRBV4-3, the J call TRBJ2-5; 7 positions match TRBD2. Germline V gene data show CDR1 as LGHNA and CDR2 as YSLEER. V was pared by 4 bases and J by 9 bases, with 8 bases of the junction left unmatched. The CDR3 loop spans 13 amino acids. CDR3 region: CASSLLREEAQYF. In DNA, the CDR3 is TGCGCCAGCAGCCTCCTCCGGGAGGAGGCCCAGTACTTC.